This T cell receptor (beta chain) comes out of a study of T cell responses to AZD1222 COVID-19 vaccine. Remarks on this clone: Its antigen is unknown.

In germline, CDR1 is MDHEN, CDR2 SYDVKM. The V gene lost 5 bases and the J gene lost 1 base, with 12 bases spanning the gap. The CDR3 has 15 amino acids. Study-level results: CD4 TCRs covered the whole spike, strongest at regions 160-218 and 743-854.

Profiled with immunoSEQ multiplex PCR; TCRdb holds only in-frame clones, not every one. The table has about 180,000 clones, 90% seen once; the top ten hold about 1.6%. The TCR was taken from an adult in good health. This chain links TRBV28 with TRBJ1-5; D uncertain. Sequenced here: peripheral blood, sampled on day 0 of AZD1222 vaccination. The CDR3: CASSDQRASNQPQHF. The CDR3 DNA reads TGTGCCAGCAGTGACCAAAGGGCAAGCAATCAGCCCCAGCATTTT.